This T cell receptor (beta chain) was found in a study of blood T cell repertoires in COVID-19. In the study's own analysis: The authors estimated nucleated cell counts from reference gene primer amplification. The table came from immunoSEQ multiplex PCR; TCRdb's copy has only in-frame clones and leaves some out. Clone size and the V and J calls come from that table; the DNA yielded D and trimming. Of 360,000 or so clones detected, about 90% appear once; the ten largest clones hold 2.5% to 3%. This clone has a single count. Germline CDR1 PRHDT, CDR2 FYEKMQ (reference sequence). J was trimmed by 7 bases and V by 0 bases; bases with no gene match: 3. This CDR3 has 14 amino acids. Categorization into cohorts depended on clinical history that participants reported. What the recovered Cohort 3 donors had was two negative PCRs, clearance, or symptom resolution.

The sequencing sample was made of PBMCs or T cells enriched from blood (not recorded which). The chain is built from TRBV13 and TRBJ2-1, with 7 bases fitting TRBD2. The receptor was derived from a woman in her twenties or thirties who had recovered from COVID-19. CDR3 in DNA: TGTGCCAGCAGCTTAGGGCTAGCGGCTAATGAGCAGTTCTTC. The encoded protein is CASSLGLAANEQFF.